Sequencing of this T cell receptor beta chain was carried out in a study of T-cell reconstitution after alpha-beta-depleted transplantation in children. Regarding the study as a whole: After transplant, high TCRbeta diversity at day 60 in some patients arose from surviving recipient T cells and thymic progenitors.

The CDR3 is 13 residues long. The V gene lost 4 bases and the J gene lost 6 bases, with 10 bases spanning the gap. Germline V gene lookup returns CDR1 LNHDA and CDR2 SQIVND (reference sequence). Unique molecular identifiers tagged the TCRbeta library. Each CDR3 protein is one row after TCRdb ran MiXCR on the PCR reads. In the table there are approximately 500,000 distinct CDR3 sequences, 27% of which are singletons. Details on this clonotype: The antigen is unknown.

V gene TRBV19 combines with J gene TRBJ2-1; TRBD2 is a possible D gene (5 bases). Here the sequenced sample was PBMCs, taken before TCRalphabeta/CD19-depleted stem cell transplant. This TCR came from a boy younger than two with Wiskott-Aldrich syndrome, due to receive a stem cell transplant. CDR3 residues: CASSRSGGNEQFF. The CDR3 region has the DNA TGTGCCAGTAGTAGGTCTGGAGGCAATGAGCAGTTCTTC.